The 9 T cell receptor beta chains below were found in one sample sequenced in a study of a mutant IDH1 vaccine in newly diagnosed glioma. The antigens these receptors bind are not known. Some clones are missing from TCRdb's copy, which holds only in-frame ones; the method was immunoSEQ multiplex PCR. The sample has about 32,000 clones, around three quarters seen once. The time point was: week 35, safety follow-up. The content of each vaccine dose was 300 ug of mutant IDH1 20-mer peptide, and topical imiquimod accompanied it. The material sequenced was PBMCs, taken from a glioma patient whose treatment included an IDH1 peptide vaccine. The receptors derive from a man in his forties with glioma. Some clones in this sample may be carry-over from other donors' samples.

This chain connects TRBV4-1 to TRBJ2-2; 7 bases are a match to TRBD1. V gave up 5 bases and J gave up 7 bases; unmatched junction bases: 13. Germline CDR1 MGHRA, CDR2 YSYEKL. The CDR3 has 16 residues. The CDR3 is CASSTRIGGAFGELFF. The CDR3 DNA reads TGCGCCAGCAGCACCAGAATAGGGGGCGCGTTCGGGGAGCTGTTTTTT.

The genes are TRBV15 and TRBJ1-1; possible D gene TRBD1, 6 bases. The V end was cut by 0 bases, the J end by 10 bases, with 9 bases between. This CDR3 spans 12 amino acids. Germline assignment: CDR1 LNHNV and CDR2 YYDKDF (reference sequence). This CDR3 is CATSRDQGRAFF. CDR3 nucleotide sequence: TGTGCCACCAGCAGAGATCAGGGGCGAGCTTTCTTT.

The chain links TRBV5-4 to TRBJ1-6, with 7 bases lining up with TRBD1. Germline values: CDR1 SGHNT, CDR2 YYREEE (reference sequence). The trim removed 4 bases at V and 7 bases at J, leaving 14 bases unmatched. The CDR3 sequence is 17 residues long. CDR3 in amino acids: CASSLGIGTEMNSPLHF. CDR3 coding DNA: TGTGCCAGCAGCCTTGGGATTGGGACAGAGATGAATTCACCCCTCCACTTT. The variable domain in full, with the rest retrieved from reference TRBV5-4 and TRBJ1-6, is ETGVTQSPTHLIKTRGQQVTLRCSSQSGHNTVSWYQQALGQGPQFIFQYYREEENGRGNFPPRFSGLQFPNYSSELNVNALELDDSALYLCASSLGIGTEMNSPLHFGNGTRLTVT.

The chain couples TRBV21-1 to TRBJ1-1; the D call TRBD1 from the table was never checked on the DNA. TRBV21-1 is flagged as a pseudogene. This CDR3 spans 14 amino acids. The chain's CDR3 is CASSKAQGVSEAFF. As DNA, the CDR3 is TGTGCCAGCAGCAAAGCGCAAGGGGTTAGTGAAGCTTTCTTT.

The V and J genes are TRBV5-1 and TRBJ2-1; 8 bases are a match to TRBD2. Germline V gene lookup returns CDR1 SGHRS and CDR2 YFSETQ. The CDR3 extends over 14 amino acids. Trimming at V came to 0 bases and at J to 5 bases, leaving 1 base not matched to a gene. CDR3 DNA sequence: TGCGCCAGCAGCTTGGAACTAGCGGACAATGAGCAGTTCTTC. This gives the protein CASSLELADNEQFF.

This chain's CDR3 is CASSYSGPYEQYF. Written as DNA, the CDR3 is TGTGCCAGCAGTTACTCAGGGCCCTACGAGCAGTACTTC. The chain links TRBV6-5 to TRBJ2-7; no definite D call. The V end lost 0 bases, the J end lost 2 bases, and 5 bases lay between the germline ends. From germline, CDR1 is MNHEY and CDR2 SVGAGI. The CDR3 sequence is 13 residues long.

The J gene is TRBJ2-7, the V gene TRBV7-8; 11 nucleotides agree with TRBD1. Trimming removed 5 bases from V and 3 bases from J; junction bases left unmatched: 12. This CDR3 is built from 17 residues. Germline assignment: CDR1 SGHVS and CDR2 FQNEAQ. CDR3 in amino acids: CASSHTGDRGGLYEQYF. The CDR3 coding sequence is TGTGCCAGCAGCCATACCGGGGACAGGGGGGGCCTCTACGAGCAGTACTTC.

The chain links TRBV15 to TRBJ2-1; possibly TRBD1 for D (5 bases). V lost 4 bases to trimming and J lost 5 bases, with 18 bases between them. CDR3 length: 16 residues. CDR1 and CDR2 (germline): LNHNV, YYDKDF (reference sequence). The CDR3, as DNA: TGTGCCACCAGCACCCCCCAGATCAGGGCTAACAATGAGCAGTTCTTC. Its translation is CATSTPQIRANNEQFF.

This clone was detected only a few times. This sequence joins TRBV4-3 and TRBJ2-6; 7 bases are a match to TRBD2. CDR3 length: 16 amino acids. Per the germline V gene, CDR1 is LGHNA and CDR2 is YSLEER. V lost 1 base, J lost 7 bases, and 7 bases stayed unmatched. The CDR3 nucleotides are TGCGCCAGCAGCCAAGCGGTTACAGCGGGAGCCAACGTCCTGACTTTC. The encoded protein is CASSQAVTAGANVLTF.